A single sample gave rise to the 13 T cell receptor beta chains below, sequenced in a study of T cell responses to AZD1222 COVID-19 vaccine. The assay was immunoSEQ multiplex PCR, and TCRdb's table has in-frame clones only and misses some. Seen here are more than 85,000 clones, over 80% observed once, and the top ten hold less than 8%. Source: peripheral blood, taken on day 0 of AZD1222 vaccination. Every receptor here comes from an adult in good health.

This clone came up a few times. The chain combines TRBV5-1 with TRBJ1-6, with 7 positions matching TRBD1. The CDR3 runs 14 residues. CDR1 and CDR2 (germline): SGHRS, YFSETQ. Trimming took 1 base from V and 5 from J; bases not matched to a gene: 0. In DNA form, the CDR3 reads TGCGCCAGCAGCTTGCAGGGGGATAATTCACCCCTCCACTTT. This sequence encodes CASSLQGDNSPLHF.

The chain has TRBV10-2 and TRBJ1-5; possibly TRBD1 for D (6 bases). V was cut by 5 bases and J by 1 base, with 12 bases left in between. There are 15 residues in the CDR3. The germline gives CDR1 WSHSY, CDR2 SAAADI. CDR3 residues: CASSPGQLSNQPQHF. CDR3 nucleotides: TGCGCCAGCAGTCCTGGACAGCTAAGCAATCAGCCCCAGCATTTT.

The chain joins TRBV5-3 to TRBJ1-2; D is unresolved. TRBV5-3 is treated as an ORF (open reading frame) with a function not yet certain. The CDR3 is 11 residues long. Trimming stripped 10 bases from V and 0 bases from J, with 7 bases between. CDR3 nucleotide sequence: TGTGCCCTCGCCACTAACTATGGCTACACCTTC. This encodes CALATNYGYTF.

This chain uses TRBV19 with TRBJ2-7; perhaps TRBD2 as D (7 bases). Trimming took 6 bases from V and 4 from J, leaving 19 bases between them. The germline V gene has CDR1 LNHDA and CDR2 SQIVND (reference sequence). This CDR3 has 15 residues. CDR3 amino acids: CASSPDLGGGYEQYF. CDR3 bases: TGTGCCAGTAGCCCTGATCTAGGGGGGGGTTACGAGCAGTACTTC. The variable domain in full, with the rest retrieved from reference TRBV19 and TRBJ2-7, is DGGITQSPKYLFRKEGQNVTLSCEQNLNHDAMYWYRQDPGQGLRLIYYSQIVNDFQKGDIAEGYSVSREKKESFPLTVTSAQKNPTAFYLCASSPDLGGGYEQYFGPGTRLTVT.

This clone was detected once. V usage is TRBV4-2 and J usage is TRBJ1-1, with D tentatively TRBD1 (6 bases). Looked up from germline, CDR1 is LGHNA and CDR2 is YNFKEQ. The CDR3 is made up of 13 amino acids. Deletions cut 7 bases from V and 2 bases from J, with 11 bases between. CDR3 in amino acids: CASTGHENTEAFF. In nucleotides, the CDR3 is TGTGCCAGCACGGGACACGAAAACACTGAAGCTTTCTTT.

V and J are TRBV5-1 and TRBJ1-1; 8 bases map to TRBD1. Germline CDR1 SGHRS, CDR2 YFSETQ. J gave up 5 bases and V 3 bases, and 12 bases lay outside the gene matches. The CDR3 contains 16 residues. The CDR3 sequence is CASSSKAPDRVTEAFF. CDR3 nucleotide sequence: TGCGCCAGCAGCTCAAAAGCCCCGGACAGGGTTACTGAAGCTTTCTTT. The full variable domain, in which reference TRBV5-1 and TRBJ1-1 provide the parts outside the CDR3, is KAGVTQTPRYLIKTRGQQVTLSCSPISGHRSVSWYQQTPGQGLQFLFEYFSETQRNKGNFPGRFSGRQFSNSRSEMNVSTLELGDSALYLCASSSKAPDRVTEAFFGQGTRLTVV.

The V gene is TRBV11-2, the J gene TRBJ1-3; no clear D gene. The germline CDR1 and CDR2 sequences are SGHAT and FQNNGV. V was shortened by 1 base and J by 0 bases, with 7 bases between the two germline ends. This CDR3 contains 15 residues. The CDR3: CASSLVGNSGNTIYF. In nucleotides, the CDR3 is TGTGCCAGCAGCTTAGTGGGAAACTCTGGAAACACCATATATTTT.

The CDR3 loop is CASSLRQGVLTEAFF. CDR3 nucleotides: TGTGCCAGCAGCCTCAGACAGGGGGTACTCACTGAAGCTTTCTTT. The chain uses TRBV7-9 and TRBJ1-1, with 9 bases that match TRBD1. V lost 5 bases, J lost 4 bases, and 8 bases stayed unmatched. The CDR3 covers 15 residues. Germline CDR1 and CDR2: SEHNR and FQNEAQ (reference sequence).

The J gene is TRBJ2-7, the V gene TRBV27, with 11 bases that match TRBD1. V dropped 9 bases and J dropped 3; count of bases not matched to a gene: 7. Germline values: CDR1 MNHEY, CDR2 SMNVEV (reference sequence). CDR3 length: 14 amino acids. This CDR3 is CASGTGQGVYEQYF. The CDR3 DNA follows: TGTGCCAGTGGTACGGGACAGGGGGTCTACGAGCAGTACTTC.

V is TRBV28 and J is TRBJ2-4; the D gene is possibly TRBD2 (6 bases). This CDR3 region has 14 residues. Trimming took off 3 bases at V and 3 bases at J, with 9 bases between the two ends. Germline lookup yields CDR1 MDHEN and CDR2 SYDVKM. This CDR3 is CASSFGGGKNIQYF. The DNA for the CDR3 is TGTGCCAGCAGTTTCGGGGGTGGCAAAAACATTCAGTACTTC.

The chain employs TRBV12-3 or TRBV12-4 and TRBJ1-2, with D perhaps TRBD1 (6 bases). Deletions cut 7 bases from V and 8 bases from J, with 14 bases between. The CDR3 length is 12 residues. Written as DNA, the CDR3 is TGTGCCAGCAATCACAGGGATTGGGGCTACACCTTC. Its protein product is CASNHRDWGYTF.

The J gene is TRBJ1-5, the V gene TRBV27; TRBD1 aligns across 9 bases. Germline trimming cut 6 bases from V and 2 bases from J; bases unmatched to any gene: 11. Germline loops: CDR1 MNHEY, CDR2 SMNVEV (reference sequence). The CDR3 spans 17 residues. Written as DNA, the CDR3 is TGTGCCAGCAGGCCGTGGACAGGGGTGGGTGGCAATCAGCCCCAGCATTTT. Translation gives CASRPWTGVGGNQPQHF.

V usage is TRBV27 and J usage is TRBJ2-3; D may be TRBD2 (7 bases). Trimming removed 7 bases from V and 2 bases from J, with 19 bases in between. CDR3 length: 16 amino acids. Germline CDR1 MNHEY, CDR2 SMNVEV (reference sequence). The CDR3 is CASNHIPGGSTDTQYF. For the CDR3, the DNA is TGTGCCAGCAATCATATTCCGGGGGGCTCCACAGATACGCAGTATTTT.